This paragraph reports one T cell receptor (beta chain). The target antigen is unknown. The data belong to a study of radiotherapy plus CTLA-4 blockade in lung cancer. Across the study: Overall, roughly 17% of patients showed an objective response, while about 30% attained disease control.

Patients had chemo-refractory metastatic non-small-cell lung cancer and received focal radiation plus CTLA-4 blockade that used ipilimumab. Libraries were prepared by immunoSEQ multiplex PCR; TCRdb keeps only in-frame clonotypes and omits some of them. The sample contains around 78,000 clones, 78% of which appear only once. Trimming left V 3 bases short and J 2 bases short, with 13 bases between. The CDR3 is 16 amino acids. Germline CDR1 and CDR2: MNHEY and SMNVEV (reference sequence). Study-level points and caveats: There was expansion of tumor-derived TCR clones in blood after radiotherapy plus ipilimumab. The authors reported that early blood T cell clone dynamics, with interferon-beta, best predicted response.

The chain combines TRBV27 with TRBJ2-2; D gene ambiguous. This TCR was sampled from a human donor with non-small cell lung cancer who had a partial response to radiotherapy plus ipilimumab. Some clones in this sample may be carry-over from other donors' samples. This specimen was peripheral blood, taken from a patient treated with radiotherapy plus ipilimumab. CDR3 sequence reads: CASSFRAPPNTGELFF. The CDR3, as DNA: TGTGCCAGCAGTTTCCGAGCTCCCCCTAACACCGGGGAGCTGTTTTTT.